Reported below is one T cell receptor (beta chain). This record comes from a study of blood T cell repertoires in COVID-19. About the study: Recovery meant two consecutive negative NP/OP PCR tests, professional clearance, or resolved symptoms. T cells, B-cell-depleted T cells, or PBMCs supplied cDNA or gDNA.

Sequencing used immunoSEQ multiplex PCR; TCRdb keeps in-frame clones, though not all of them. The sample includes 300,000 to 450,000 clones, around 87% of them seen just once. Study members were between about 18 and 100 years old and lived in some 22 US regions. Which cohort a participant joined came from the clinical history participants gave. There are 15 residues in the CDR3. V was shortened by 2 bases and J by 1 base, with 11 bases between the two germline ends. Germline lookup yields CDR1 MDHEN and CDR2 SYDVKM. This receptor was obtained from a middle-aged man in a cohort exposed to, infected with or recovered from COVID-19 (not recorded which). V and J are TRBV28 and TRBJ1-1; perhaps TRBD1 as D (5 bases). What was sequenced was PBMCs or T cells enriched from blood (not recorded which). The DNA of the CDR3 is TGTGCCAGCAGTTTAGCAGGGCGTGAGAACACTGAAGCTTTCTTT. Translated: CASSLAGRENTEAFF.